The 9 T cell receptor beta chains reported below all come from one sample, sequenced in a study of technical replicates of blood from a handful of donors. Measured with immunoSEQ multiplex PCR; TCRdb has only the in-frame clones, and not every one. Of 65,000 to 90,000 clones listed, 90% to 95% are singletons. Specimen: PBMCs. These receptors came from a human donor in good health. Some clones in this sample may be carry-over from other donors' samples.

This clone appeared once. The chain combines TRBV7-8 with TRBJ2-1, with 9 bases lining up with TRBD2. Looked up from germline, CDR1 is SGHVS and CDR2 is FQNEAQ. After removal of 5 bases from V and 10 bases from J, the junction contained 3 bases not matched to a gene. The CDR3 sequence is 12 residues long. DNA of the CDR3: TGTGCCAGCAGCCCTAGCGGGGACGAGCAGTTCTTC. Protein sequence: CASSPSGDEQFF.

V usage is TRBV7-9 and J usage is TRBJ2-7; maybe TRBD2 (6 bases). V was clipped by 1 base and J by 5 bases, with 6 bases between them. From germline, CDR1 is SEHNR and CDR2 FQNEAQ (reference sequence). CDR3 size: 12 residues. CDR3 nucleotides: TGTGCCAGCAGCTTAGGGGGGGACGAGCAGTACTTC. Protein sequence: CASSLGGDEQYF.

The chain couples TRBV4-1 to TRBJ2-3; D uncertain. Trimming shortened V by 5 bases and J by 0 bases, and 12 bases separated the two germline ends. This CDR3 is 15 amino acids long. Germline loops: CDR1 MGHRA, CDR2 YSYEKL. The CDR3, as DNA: TGCGCCAGCAGCGCCCACAGCAGGAGCACAGATACGCAGTATTTT. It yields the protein CASSAHSRSTDTQYF.

CDR3 in amino acids: CASSQDGDSQNLILAKNIQYF. Written as DNA, the CDR3 is TGCGCCAGCAGCCAAGATGGGGACAGCCAAAATCTAATACTAGCCAAAAACATTCAGTACTTC. The chain is built from TRBV4-3 and TRBJ2-4, with 7 bases identical to TRBD1. Trimming removed 0 bases from V and 0 bases from J; junction bases left unmatched: 17. The CDR3 consists of 21 residues. Germline V gene lookup returns CDR1 LGHNA and CDR2 YSLEER.

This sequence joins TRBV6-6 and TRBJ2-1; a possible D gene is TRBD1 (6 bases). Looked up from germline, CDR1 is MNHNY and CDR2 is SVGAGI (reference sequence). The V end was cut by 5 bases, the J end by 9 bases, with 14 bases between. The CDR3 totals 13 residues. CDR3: CASSLPRRGEQFF. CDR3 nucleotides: TGTGCCAGCAGTCTCCCGCGCAGGGGTGAGCAGTTCTTC.

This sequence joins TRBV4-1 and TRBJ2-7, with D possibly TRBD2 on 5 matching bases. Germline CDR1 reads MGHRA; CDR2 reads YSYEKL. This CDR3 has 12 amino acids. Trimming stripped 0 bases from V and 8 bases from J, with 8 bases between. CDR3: CASSQDVGKQYF. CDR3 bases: TGCGCCAGCAGCCAAGACGTCGGGAAGCAGTACTTC.

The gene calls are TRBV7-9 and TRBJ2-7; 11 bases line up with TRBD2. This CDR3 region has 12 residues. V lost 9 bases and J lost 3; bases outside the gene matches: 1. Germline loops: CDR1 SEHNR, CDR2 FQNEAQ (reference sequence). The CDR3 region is CASGLAGYEQYF. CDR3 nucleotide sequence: TGTGCCAGTGGACTAGCGGGCTACGAGCAGTACTTC.

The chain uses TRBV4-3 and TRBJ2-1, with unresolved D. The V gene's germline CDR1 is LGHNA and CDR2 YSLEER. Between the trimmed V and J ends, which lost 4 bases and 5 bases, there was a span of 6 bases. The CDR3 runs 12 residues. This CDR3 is CASSLSDNEQFF. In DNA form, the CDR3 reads TGCGCCAGCAGCCTTTCCGACAATGAGCAGTTCTTC.

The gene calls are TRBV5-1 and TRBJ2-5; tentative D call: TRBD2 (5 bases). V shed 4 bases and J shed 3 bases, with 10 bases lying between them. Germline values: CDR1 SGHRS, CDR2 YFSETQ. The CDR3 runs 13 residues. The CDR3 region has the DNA TGCGCCAGCAGCAACCGGGGAGAAGAGACCCAGTACTTC. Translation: CASSNRGEETQYF.